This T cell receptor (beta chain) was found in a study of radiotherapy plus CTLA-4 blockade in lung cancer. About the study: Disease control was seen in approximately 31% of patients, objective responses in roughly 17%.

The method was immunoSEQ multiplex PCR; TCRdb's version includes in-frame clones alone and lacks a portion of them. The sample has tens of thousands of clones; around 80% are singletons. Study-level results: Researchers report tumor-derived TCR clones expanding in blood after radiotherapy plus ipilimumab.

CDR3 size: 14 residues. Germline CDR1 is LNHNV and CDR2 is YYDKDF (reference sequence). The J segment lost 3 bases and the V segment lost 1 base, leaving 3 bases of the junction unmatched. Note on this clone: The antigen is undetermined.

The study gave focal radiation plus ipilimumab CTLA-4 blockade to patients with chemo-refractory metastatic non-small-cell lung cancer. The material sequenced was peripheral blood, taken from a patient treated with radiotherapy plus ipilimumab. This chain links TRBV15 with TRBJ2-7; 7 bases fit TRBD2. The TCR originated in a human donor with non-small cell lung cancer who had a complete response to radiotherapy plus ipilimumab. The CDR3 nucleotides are TGTGCCACCAGCAGAGGGACGGGGGGCTACGAGCAGTACTTC. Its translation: CATSRGTGGYEQYF.